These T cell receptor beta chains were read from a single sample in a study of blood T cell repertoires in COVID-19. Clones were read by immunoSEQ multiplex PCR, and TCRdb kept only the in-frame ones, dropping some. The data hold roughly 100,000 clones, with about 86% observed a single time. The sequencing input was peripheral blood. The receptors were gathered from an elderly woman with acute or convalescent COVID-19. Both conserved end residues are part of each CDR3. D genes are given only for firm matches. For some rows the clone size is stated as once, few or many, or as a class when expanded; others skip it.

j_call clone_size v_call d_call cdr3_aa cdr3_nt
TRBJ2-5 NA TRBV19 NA CASSTVRGGTQYF TGTGCCAGTAGTACGGTCCGAGGCGGGACCCAGTACTTC
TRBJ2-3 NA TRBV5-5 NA CASSLVFWGDRTDTQYF TGTGCCAGCAGCTTGGTGTTCTGGGGGGATCGCACAGATACGCAGTATTTT
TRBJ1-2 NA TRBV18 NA CASSPGTLEIYGYTF TGTGCCAGCTCACCTGGGACACTCGAAATCTATGGCTACACCTTC
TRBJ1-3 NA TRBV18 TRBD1 CASSLTGGALDGNTIYF TGTGCCAGCTCACTCACAGGGGGAGCACTGGACGGAAACACCATATATTTT
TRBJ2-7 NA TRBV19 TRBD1 CASSPGQSFSYEQYF TGTGCCAGTAGTCCGGGACAGTCATTCTCCTACGAGCAGTACTTC
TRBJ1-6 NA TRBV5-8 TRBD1 CASSPENRGFRNSPLHF TGTGCCAGCAGCCCAGAGAACAGGGGTTTTCGGAATTCACCCCTCCACTTT
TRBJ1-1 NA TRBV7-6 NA CASSPTTRLNTEAFF TGTGCCAGCAGCCCTACGACTCGTCTGAACACTGAAGCTTTCTTT
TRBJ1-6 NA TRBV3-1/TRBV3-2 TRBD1 CASRQTGDSPLHF TGTGCCAGCAGGCAAACAGGGGATTCACCCCTCCACTTT
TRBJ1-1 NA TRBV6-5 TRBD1 CASKQPGQFTEAFF TGTGCCAGCAAACAACCGGGACAGTTCACTGAAGCTTTCTTT
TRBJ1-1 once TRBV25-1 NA CASSMWGGGDTEAFF TGTGCCAGCAGTATGTGGGGGGGAGGGGACACTGAAGCTTTCTTT
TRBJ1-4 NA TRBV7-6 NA CASSITDSAGEKLFF TGTGCCAGCAGCATAACGGACAGCGCGGGTGAAAAACTGTTTTTT
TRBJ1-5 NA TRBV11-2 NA CASSLEGQPNQPQHF TGTGCCAGCAGCTTAGAAGGACAACCAAATCAGCCCCAGCATTTT
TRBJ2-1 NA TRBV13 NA CASSSRYTGIRFF TGTGCCAGCAGCTCACGCTACACAGGAATAAGGTTCTTC
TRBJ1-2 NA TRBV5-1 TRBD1 CASSLQGEPNYGYTF TGCGCCAGCAGCTTACAGGGGGAGCCTAACTATGGCTACACCTTC
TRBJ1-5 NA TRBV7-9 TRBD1 CASSLVGRGINQPQHF TGTGCCAGCAGCTTAGTCGGCAGGGGGATCAATCAGCCCCAGCATTTT
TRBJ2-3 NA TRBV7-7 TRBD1 CASSRTGEVDTQYF TGTGCTAGCAGCCGGACAGGGGAAGTAGATACGCAGTATTTT
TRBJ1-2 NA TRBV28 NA CASSEATGNYGYTF TGTGCCAGCAGTGAAGCAACAGGGAACTATGGCTACACCTTC
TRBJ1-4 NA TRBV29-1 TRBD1 CSARTGVGEKLFF TGCAGCGCCAGGACAGGGGTCGGCGAAAAACTGTTTTTT
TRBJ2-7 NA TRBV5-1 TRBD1 CASSSGQGGSYEQYF TGCGCCAGCAGCTCCGGACAGGGAGGATCCTACGAGCAGTACTTC
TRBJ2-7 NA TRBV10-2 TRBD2 CASSGRNGGGDEQYF TGCGCCAGCAGTGGAAGAAACGGGGGGGGAGACGAGCAGTACTTC
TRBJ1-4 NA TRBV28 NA CASSSGGAGEKLFF TGTGCCAGCAGTTCTGGGGGGGCTGGCGAAAAACTGTTTTTT
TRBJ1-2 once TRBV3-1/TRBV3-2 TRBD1 CASREGASTHGYTF TGTGCCAGCAGAGAGGGGGCCTCAACGCATGGCTACACCTTC
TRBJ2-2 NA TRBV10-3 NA CAISAGDTGELFF TGTGCCATCAGTGCAGGGGACACCGGGGAGCTGTTTTTT
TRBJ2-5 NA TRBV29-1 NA CSGGTPPGETQYF TGCAGCGGTGGGACTCCTCCCGGGGAGACCCAGTACTTC
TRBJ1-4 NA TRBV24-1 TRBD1 CATSDGGQANEKLFF TGTGCCACCAGTGATGGGGGACAGGCCAATGAAAAACTGTTTTTT
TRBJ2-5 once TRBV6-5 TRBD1 CASAGTDQETQYF TGTGCCAGCGCCGGGACAGATCAAGAGACCCAGTACTTC
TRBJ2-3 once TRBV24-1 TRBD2 CATGGLAGGQFTADTQYF TGTGCCACCGGGGGACTAGCGGGGGGCCAGTTCACCGCAGATACGCAGTATTTT
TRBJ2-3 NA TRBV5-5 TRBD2 CASSLRGGARVTDTQYF TGTGCCAGCAGCTTGCGGGGGGGGGCACGAGTCACAGATACGCAGTATTTT
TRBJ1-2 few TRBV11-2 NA CASSLGAGGYTF TGTGCCAGCAGCTTAGGGGCGGGCGGCTACACCTTC
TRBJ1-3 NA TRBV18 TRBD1 CASSIQGAPGNTIYF TGTGCCAGCTCCATACAGGGGGCGCCTGGAAACACCATATATTTT
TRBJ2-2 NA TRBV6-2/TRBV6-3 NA CASSYRLGNTGELFF TGTGCCAGCAGTTACCGCCTAGGGAACACCGGGGAGCTGTTTTTT
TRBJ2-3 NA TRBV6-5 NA CASSRGKGSADTQYF TGTGCCAGCAGTAGGGGAAAGGGGTCGGCAGATACGCAGTATTTT
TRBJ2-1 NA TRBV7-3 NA CASSPRDTGINEQFF TGTGCCAGCAGCCCCCGGGACACGGGAATAAATGAGCAGTTCTTC
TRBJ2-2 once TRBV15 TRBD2 CATSRLAGGTGELFF TGTGCCACCAGCAGACTAGCGGGGGGTACCGGGGAGCTGTTTTTT
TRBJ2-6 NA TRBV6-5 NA CASRGSGSGANVLTF TGTGCCAGCCGAGGGTCCGGCTCTGGGGCCAACGTCCTGACTTTC
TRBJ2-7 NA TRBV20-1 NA CSAMGFYEQYF TGCAGTGCTATGGGCTTCTACGAGCAGTACTTC
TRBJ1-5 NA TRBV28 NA CASSSRQIYSNQPQHF TGTGCCAGCAGTTCTAGGCAGATTTATAGCAATCAGCCCCAGCATTTT
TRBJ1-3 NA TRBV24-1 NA CATSDPGQPSGNTIYF TGTGCCACCAGTGACCCTGGACAACCCTCTGGAAACACCATATATTTT
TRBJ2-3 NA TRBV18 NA CASSPLPGTDTQYF TGTGCCAGCTCACCTCTCCCCGGTACAGATACGCAGTATTTT
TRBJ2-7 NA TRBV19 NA CATRKGGVGVNEQYF TGTGCCACCAGAAAGGGTGGTGTAGGGGTCAACGAGCAGTACTTC
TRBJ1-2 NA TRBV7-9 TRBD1 CASSLGQGANGYTF TGTGCCAGCAGCTTGGGACAGGGGGCGAATGGCTACACCTTC
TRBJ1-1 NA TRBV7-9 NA CASSLELNTEAFF TGTGCCAGCAGCTTAGAGCTGAACACTGAAGCTTTCTTT
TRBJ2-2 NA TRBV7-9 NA CASSLGSISTGELFF TGTGCCAGCAGCTTAGGTAGTATATCCACCGGGGAGCTGTTTTTT
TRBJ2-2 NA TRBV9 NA CASSPGHTLNTGELFF TGTGCCAGCAGCCCTGGACATACCCTTAACACCGGGGAGCTGTTTTTT
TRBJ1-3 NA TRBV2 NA CASSGTGAPGNTIYF TGTGCCAGCAGTGGGACGGGAGCACCTGGAAACACCATATATTTT
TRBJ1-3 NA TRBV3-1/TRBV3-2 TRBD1 CASRTGGLSSGNTIYF TGTGCCAGCAGGACAGGGGGGTTAAGCTCTGGAAACACCATATATTTT
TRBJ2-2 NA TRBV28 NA CASSLWPGSLGSNTGELFF TGTGCCAGCAGTTTATGGCCGGGATCTCTCGGTTCTAACACCGGGGAGCTGTTTTTT
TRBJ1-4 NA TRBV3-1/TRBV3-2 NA CASSQLSGGSEKLFF TGTGCCAGCAGCCAACTGTCCGGGGGGAGTGAAAAACTGTTTTTT
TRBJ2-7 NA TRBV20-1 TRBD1 CSASGRGNDYEQYF TGCAGTGCAAGTGGCAGGGGGAACGACTACGAGCAGTACTTC
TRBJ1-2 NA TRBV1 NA CTSSPPAWTAHGLNYGYTF TGCACCAGCAGCCCCCCCGCGTGGACAGCGCATGGGCTTAACTATGGCTACACCTTC
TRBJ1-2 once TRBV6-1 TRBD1 CASSDEGAGLYGYTF TGTGCCAGCAGTGACGAGGGGGCGGGCCTCTATGGCTACACCTTC
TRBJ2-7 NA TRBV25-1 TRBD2 CASSRSGSSYEQYF TGTGCCAGCAGCCGCAGCGGGAGCTCCTACGAGCAGTACTTC
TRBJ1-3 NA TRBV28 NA CASSFPRQSQSGNTIYF TGTGCCAGCAGTTTCCCCCGGCAGTCACAGTCTGGAAACACCATATATTTT
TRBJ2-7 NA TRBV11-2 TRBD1 CASRRQGTYEQYF TGTGCCAGCAGACGACAGGGCACCTACGAGCAGTACTTC